Each of the 14 T cell receptor beta chains below was sequenced from the same sample in a study of CD8 T cells in cerebrospinal fluid in Alzheimer's disease. TCRdb re-called the 10x single-cell sequencing reads and catalogs CDR3 proteins one per entry, DNA excluded. The sample shows roughly 1,200 distinct CDR3 sequences, and 7.8% sits with its ten largest clones. The specimen was cerebrospinal fluid. The receptors were sampled from a human donor in good health.

This clonotype shows up as medium-sized by frequency. The V and J genes are TRBV5-1 and TRBJ1-4; TCRdb's D call of TRBD1 is untestable without DNA. The germline V gene encodes CDR1 SGHRS and CDR2 YFSETQ. This CDR3 spans 14 amino acids. The CDR3 spells CASSSGQGGEKLFF.

Measured by frequency, this clonotype is large (0.1 to 1%). The chain couples TRBV5-1 to TRBJ2-1; there is no DNA to check the TCRdb D call of TRBD1. This CDR3 comprises 18 residues. CDR1 is SGHRS, CDR2 YFSETQ, per germline. The CDR3: CASSPWTGGSLSYNEQFF. Full variable domain (rest looked up from reference TRBV5-1 and TRBJ2-1): KAGVTQTPRYLIKTRGQQVTLSCSPISGHRSVSWYQQTPGQGLQFLFEYFSETQRNKGNFPGRFSGRQFSNSRSEMNVSTLELGDSALYLCASSPWTGGSLSYNEQFFGPGTRLTVL.

According to its frequency, this clonotype is medium-sized. V usage is TRBV5-8 and J usage is TRBJ1-2; checking the TCRdb D call of TRBD1 is not possible without DNA. Germline CDR1 is SGHTS and CDR2 is YDEGEE. The CDR3 has 17 amino acids. CDR3: CASSSETPGQGFYGYTF.

This clonotype is deemed hyperexpanded (1% or more) by its frequency. V and J are TRBV12-3 or TRBV12-4 and TRBJ2-7; TCRdb gives TRBD1 as the D gene, but with no DNA this cannot be confirmed. CDR3 length equals 14 residues. The CDR3 spells CASSDHRAAYEQYF.

CDR3 loop: CASSNRGGNTEAFF. The rearrangement uses TRBV19 and TRBJ1-1. The V gene's germline CDR1 is LNHDA and CDR2 SQIVND (reference sequence). The CDR3 is made up of 14 amino acids.

This clonotype shows up as medium-sized by frequency. The gene calls are TRBV12-3 or TRBV12-4 and TRBJ2-3; TCRdb gives TRBD1 as the D gene, but with no DNA this cannot be confirmed. CDR3 size: 15 residues. The CDR3 reads CASGIGGGSTDTQYF.

This clonotype is medium-sized by frequency. V and J are TRBV19 and TRBJ2-6; TCRdb indicates TRBD1, and absent DNA this call remains unverified. This CDR3 has 15 amino acids. Germline V gene sequence: CDR1 LNHDA, CDR2 SQIVND (reference sequence). The CDR3 spells CASTEGGRGANVLTF.

By frequency, this clonotype is large. CDR3 amino acids: CASSPRLSGYEQYF. The J gene is TRBJ2-7, the V gene TRBV18. Germline CDR1 reads KGHSH; CDR2 reads LQKENI. The CDR3 length is 14 residues.

This clonotype is labeled medium-sized based on frequency. This chain links TRBV5-4 with TRBJ1-2; there is no DNA to check the TCRdb D call of TRBD1. The CDR3 has 15 residues. Germline loops: CDR1 SGHNT, CDR2 YYREEE (reference sequence). The CDR3 loop is CASSWARTGNYGYTF.

This clonotype is identified as medium-sized from frequency. The chain recombines TRBV5-1 with TRBJ1-2; TCRdb picks TRBD1, but there is no DNA to check that call. The CDR3 length is 15 residues. Germline V gives CDR1 SGHRS, CDR2 YFSETQ. The CDR3: CASSPGQLNNYGYTF.

The chain couples TRBV5-1 to TRBJ2-1. Germline V gives CDR1 SGHRS, CDR2 YFSETQ. The CDR3 spans 15 residues. CDR3 protein: CASSFALAGRDEQFF.

This clonotype is called large based on its frequency. The genes are TRBV10-3 and TRBJ2-7. Germline V gives CDR1 ENHRY, CDR2 SYGVKD. The CDR3 covers 12 residues. The CDR3: CAISEEWTEQYF.

By frequency, this clonotype registers large (0.1 to 1%). CDR3 region: CASSLGGTGAEAFF. This chain joins TRBV5-1 and TRBJ1-1; absent DNA, TCRdb's TRBD1 call cannot be checked. This CDR3 is built from 14 residues. Germline-derived CDR1 and CDR2 are SGHRS and YFSETQ.

This clonotype is classed as medium-sized by frequency. The chain employs TRBV6-1 and TRBJ2-2. Germline CDR1 is MNHNS and CDR2 is SASEGT. The CDR3 has 14 residues. The chain's CDR3 is CASSRDIHTGELFF.